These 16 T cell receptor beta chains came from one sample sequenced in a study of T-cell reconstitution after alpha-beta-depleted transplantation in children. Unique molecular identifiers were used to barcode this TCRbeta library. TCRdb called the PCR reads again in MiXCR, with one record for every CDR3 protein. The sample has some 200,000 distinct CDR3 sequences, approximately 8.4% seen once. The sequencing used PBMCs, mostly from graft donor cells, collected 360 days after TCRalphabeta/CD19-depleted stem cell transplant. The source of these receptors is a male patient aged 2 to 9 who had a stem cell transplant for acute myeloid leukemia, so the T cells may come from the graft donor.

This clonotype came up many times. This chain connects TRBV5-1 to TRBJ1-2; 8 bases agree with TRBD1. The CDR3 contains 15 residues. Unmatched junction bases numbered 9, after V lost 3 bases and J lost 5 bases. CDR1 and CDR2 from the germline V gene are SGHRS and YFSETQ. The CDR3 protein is CASSSGQENLYGYTF. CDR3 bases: TGCGCCAGCAGCTCGGGACAGGAAAATTTATATGGCTACACCTTC.

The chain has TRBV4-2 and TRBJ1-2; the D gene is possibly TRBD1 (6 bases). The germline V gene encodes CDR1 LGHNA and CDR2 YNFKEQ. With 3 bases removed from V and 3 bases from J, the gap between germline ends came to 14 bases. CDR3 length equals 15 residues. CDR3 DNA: TGTGCCAGCAGCCAGGGTGGGGGCGCTTACTATGGCTACACCTTC. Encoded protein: CASSQGGGAYYGYTF.

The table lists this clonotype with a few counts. The DNA of the CDR3 is TGCAGCGTTGGGATGCTGGGCAGGGGGAGGACAGATACGCAGTATTTT. It codes for CSVGMLGRGRTDTQYF. The V gene is TRBV29-1, the J gene TRBJ2-3; TRBD1 is a possible D gene (7 bases). In germline, CDR1 is SQVTM, CDR2 ANQGSEA. The CDR3 covers 16 residues. Trimming took off 4 bases at V and 3 bases at J, with 20 bases between the two ends.

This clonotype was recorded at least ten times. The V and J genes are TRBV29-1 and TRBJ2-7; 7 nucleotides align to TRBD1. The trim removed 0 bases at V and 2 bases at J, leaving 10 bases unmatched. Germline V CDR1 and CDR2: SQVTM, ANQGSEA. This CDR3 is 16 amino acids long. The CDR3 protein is CSVEDPGQGETYEQYF. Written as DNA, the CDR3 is TGCAGCGTTGAAGACCCGGGGCAGGGGGAAACCTACGAGCAGTACTTC.

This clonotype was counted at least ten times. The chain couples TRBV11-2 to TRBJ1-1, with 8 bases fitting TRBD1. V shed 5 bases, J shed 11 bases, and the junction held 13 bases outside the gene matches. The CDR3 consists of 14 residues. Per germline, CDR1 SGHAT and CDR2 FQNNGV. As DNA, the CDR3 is TGTGCCAGCAGCAACCGACAGGGGTTATCGAGTGCTTTCTTT. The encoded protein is CASSNRQGLSSAFF.

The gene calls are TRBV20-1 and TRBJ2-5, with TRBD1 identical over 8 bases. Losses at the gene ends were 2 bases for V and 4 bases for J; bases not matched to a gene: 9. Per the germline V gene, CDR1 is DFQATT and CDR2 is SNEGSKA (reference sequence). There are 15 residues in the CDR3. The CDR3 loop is CSARKGQGYRETQYF. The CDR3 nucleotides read TGCAGTGCTAGAAAAGGACAGGGTTATAGAGAGACCCAGTACTTC.

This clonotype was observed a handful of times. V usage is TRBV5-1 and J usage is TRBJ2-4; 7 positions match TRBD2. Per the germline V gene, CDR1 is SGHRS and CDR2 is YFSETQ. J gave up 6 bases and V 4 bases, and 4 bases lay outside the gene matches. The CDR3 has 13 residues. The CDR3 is CASSPTSLNIQYF. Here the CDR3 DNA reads TGCGCCAGCAGCCCGACTAGCTTAAACATTCAGTACTTC.

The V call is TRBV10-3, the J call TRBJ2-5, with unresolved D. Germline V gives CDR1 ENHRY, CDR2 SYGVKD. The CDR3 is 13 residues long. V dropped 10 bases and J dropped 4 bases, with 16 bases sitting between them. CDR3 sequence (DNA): TGTGCCACCCTGTTACGTTACTTAGAGACCCAGTACTTC. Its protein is CATLLRYLETQYF.

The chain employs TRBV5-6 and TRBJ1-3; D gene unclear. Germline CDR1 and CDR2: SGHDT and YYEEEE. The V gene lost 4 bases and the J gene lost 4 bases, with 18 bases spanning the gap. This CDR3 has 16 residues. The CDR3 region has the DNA TGTGCCAGCAGCATAGCCGGGATCCTCAGAGGAAACACCATATATTTT. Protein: CASSIAGILRGNTIYF.

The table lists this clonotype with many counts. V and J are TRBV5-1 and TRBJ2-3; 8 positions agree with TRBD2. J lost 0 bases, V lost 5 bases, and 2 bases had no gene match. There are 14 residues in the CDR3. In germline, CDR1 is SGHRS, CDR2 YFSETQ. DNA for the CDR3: TGCGCCAGCAGACTAGCGGCTAGCACAGATACGCAGTATTTT. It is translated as CASRLAASTDTQYF.

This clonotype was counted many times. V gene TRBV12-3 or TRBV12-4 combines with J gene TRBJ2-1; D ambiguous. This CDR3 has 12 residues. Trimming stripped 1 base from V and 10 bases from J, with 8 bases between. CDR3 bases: TGTGCCAGCAGTTTAGACGGGTACGAGCAGTTCTTC. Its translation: CASSLDGYEQFF.

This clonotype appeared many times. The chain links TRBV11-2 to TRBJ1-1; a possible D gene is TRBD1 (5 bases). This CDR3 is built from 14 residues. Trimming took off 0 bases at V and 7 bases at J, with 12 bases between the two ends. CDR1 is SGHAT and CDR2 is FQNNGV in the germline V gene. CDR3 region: CASSLESWGNEAFF. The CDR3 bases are TGTGCCAGCAGCTTAGAATCGTGGGGGAATGAAGCTTTCTTT.

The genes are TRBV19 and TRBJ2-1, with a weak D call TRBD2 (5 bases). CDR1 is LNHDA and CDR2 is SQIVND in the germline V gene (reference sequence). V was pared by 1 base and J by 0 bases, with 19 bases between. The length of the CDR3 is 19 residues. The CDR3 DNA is TGTGCCAGTAGTATAGTGCCTAAATCCCGGGGAGTCTCCTACAATGAGCAGTTCTTC. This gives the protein CASSIVPKSRGVSYNEQFF. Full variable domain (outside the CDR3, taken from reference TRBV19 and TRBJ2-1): DGGITQSPKYLFRKEGQNVTLSCEQNLNHDAMYWYRQDPGQGLRLIYYSQIVNDFQKGDIAEGYSVSREKKESFPLTVTSAQKNPTAFYLCASSIVPKSRGVSYNEQFFGPGTRLTVL.

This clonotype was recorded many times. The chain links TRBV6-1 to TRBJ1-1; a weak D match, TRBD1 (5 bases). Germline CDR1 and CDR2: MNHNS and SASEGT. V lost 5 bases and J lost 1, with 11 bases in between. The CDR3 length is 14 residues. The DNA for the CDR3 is TGTGCCAGCAGTCAGGGAGGGCCGAACACTGAAGCTTTCTTT. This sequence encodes CASSQGGPNTEAFF.

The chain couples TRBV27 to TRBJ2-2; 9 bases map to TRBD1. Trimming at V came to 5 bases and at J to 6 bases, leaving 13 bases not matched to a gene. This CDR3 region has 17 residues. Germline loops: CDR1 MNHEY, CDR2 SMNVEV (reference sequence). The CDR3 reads CASSLLQGANSPGELFF. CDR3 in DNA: TGTGCCAGCAGTCTATTACAGGGGGCAAATAGTCCCGGGGAGCTGTTTTTT.

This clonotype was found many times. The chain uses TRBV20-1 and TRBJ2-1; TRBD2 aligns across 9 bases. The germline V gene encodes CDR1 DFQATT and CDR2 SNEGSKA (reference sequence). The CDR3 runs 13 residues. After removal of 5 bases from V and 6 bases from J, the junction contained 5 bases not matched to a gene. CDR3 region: CSAQGLAPNEQFF. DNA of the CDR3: TGCAGTGCTCAAGGACTAGCGCCCAATGAGCAGTTCTTC.